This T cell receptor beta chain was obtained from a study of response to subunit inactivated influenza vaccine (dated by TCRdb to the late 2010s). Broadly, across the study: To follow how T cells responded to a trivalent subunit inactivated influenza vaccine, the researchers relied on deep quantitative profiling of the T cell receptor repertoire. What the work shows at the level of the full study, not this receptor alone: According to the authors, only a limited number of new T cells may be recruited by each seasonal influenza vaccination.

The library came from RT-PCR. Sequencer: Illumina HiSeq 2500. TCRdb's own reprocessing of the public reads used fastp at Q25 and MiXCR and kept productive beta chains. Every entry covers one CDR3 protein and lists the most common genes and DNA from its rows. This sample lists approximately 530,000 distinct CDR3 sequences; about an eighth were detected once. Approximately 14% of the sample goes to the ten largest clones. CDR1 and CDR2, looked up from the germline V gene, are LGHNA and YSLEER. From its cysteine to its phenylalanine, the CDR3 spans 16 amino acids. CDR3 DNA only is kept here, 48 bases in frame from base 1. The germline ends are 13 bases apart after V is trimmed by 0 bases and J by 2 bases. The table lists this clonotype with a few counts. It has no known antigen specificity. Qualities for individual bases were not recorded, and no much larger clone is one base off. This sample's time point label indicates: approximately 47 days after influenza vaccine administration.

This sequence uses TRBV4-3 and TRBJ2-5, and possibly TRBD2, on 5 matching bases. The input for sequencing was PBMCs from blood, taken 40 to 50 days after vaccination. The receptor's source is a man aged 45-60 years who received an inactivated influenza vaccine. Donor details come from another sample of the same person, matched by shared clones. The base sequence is TGCGCCAGCAGCCAAGATACGAGCGGTCCTCAAGAGACCCAGTACTTC. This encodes CASSQDTSGPQETQYF.